The 21 T cell receptor beta chains given below trace back to one sample, sequenced in a study of cytomegalovirus exposure and HLA in healthy donors. The PCR ran on 60 Vbeta and 13 Jbeta primers. The repertoire was sequenced with immunoSEQ multiplex PCR; TCRdb's copy has only in-frame clones and lacks some. The data contain approximately 190,000 clones, roughly 80% of them singletons. Sequencing was performed on PBMCs. The receptors stem from a man in his fifties in good health and CMV-seronegative.

This chain joins TRBV5-4 and TRBJ2-5, with 8 bases identical to TRBD1. From germline, CDR1 is SGHNT and CDR2 YYREEE (reference sequence). There are 15 residues in the CDR3. Germline trimming cut 4 bases from V and 2 bases from J; bases unmatched to any gene: 7. CDR3: CASSDHRTGQETQYF. The CDR3 nucleotides are TGTGCCAGCAGCGACCATCGGACAGGGCAAGAGACCCAGTACTTC.

The chain combines TRBV25-1 with TRBJ2-7, with D possibly matching TRBD1 (5 bases). Germline V CDR1 and CDR2: MGHDK, SYGVNS. The CDR3 has 14 amino acids. V was pared by 3 bases and J by 3 bases, with 12 bases between. For the CDR3, the DNA is TGTGCCAGCAGTGATTCCCGCAGGGACTACGAGCAGTACTTC. Protein: CASSDSRRDYEQYF.

The chain uses TRBV6-1 and TRBJ2-5; perhaps TRBD1 as D (5 bases). Per the germline V gene, CDR1 is MNHNS and CDR2 is SASEGT. Trimming pared 2 bases from V and 3 bases from J, leaving 16 bases between. The CDR3 is 16 residues long. CDR3 sequence reads: CASSEHGGHPKETQYF. The CDR3 nucleotides are TGTGCCAGCAGTGAACACGGCGGACACCCGAAAGAGACCCAGTACTTC.

This rearrangement joins TRBV9 to TRBJ2-1; possibly TRBD2 for D (6 bases). Trimming took off 0 bases at V and 2 bases at J, with 12 bases between the two ends. The CDR3 has 16 amino acids. Germline values: CDR1 SGDLS, CDR2 YYNGEE. CDR3 in amino acids: CASSVEGSGAYNEQFF. CDR3 nucleotide sequence: TGTGCCAGCAGCGTAGAGGGTAGCGGAGCCTACAATGAGCAGTTCTTC.

With respect to this clone: An end of the junction does not agree with germline; a read error may underlie this. The V and J genes are TRBV9 and TRBJ1-6; 7 nucleotides agree with TRBD1. Germline V gene lookup returns CDR1 SGDLS and CDR2 YYNGEE. The CDR3 covers 15 residues. CDR3 protein: CASGVNWSGGSPLHF. The CDR3 region has the DNA TGTGCCAGCGGCGTAAATTGGTCAGGGGGTTCACCCCTCCACTTT.

The V and J genes are TRBV2 and TRBJ2-1; D possibly corresponds to TRBD1 (5 bases). The CDR3 runs 12 residues. Trimming shortened V by 6 bases and J by 3 bases, and 6 bases separated the two germline ends. CDR1 is SNHLY and CDR2 is FYNNEI in the germline V gene. CDR3 sequence reads: CASRTDYNEQFF. The CDR3 DNA reads TGTGCCAGCAGGACAGACTACAATGAGCAGTTCTTC.

This chain joins TRBV9 and TRBJ1-3, with D uncertain. This CDR3 comprises 16 residues. Germline V gives CDR1 SGDLS, CDR2 YYNGEE. Deletions cut 4 bases from V and 1 base from J, with 15 bases between. In DNA, the CDR3 is TGTGCCAGCAGCCCGACAAGGGAGCCATCTGGAAACACCATATATTTT. Translating gives CASSPTREPSGNTIYF.

The V gene is TRBV29-1, the J gene TRBJ2-3, with 7 nucleotides matching TRBD1. V gave up 4 bases and J gave up 5 bases; unmatched junction bases: 3. This CDR3 has 12 residues. Per the germline V gene, CDR1 is SQVTM and CDR2 is ANQGSEA. The CDR3 DNA reads TGCAGCGTTGTCCAGGGGGTAGATACGCAGTATTTT. This translates into CSVVQGVDTQYF.

The rearrangement uses TRBV30 and TRBJ2-5; 8 nucleotides match TRBD1. V dropped 5 bases and J dropped 5; count of bases not matched to a gene: 7. Germline CDR1 reads GTSNPN; CDR2 reads SVGIG (reference sequence). The CDR3 is made up of 13 amino acids. CDR3 DNA: TGTGCCTGGGGCCACAGGGGGGCCGAGACCCAGTACTTC. Encoded protein: CAWGHRGAETQYF.

The CDR3 sequence: CASSQQAGGQPQHF. In DNA, the CDR3 is TGCGCCAGCAGCCAACAAGCAGGGGGACAGCCCCAGCATTTT. The chain is built from TRBV4-3 and TRBJ1-5; 7 bases line up with TRBD1. From germline, CDR1 is LGHNA and CDR2 YSLEER. J gave up 7 bases and V 2 bases, and 5 bases lay outside the gene matches. There are 14 residues in the CDR3.

The chain combines TRBV6-4 with TRBJ1-2; D unresolved. Looked up from germline, CDR1 is MRHNA and CDR2 is SNTAGT. This CDR3 region has 15 residues. V lost 0 bases and J 7 bases, leaving 15 bases between the germline ends. The CDR3 DNA reads TGTGCCAGCAGTGACTCGAATAACCGGCGGCCTGGCTACACCTTC. This encodes CASSDSNNRRPGYTF.

This chain connects TRBV6-5 to TRBJ2-1; 8 positions match TRBD2. The germline gives CDR1 MNHEY, CDR2 SVGAGI. The CDR3 consists of 15 residues. The V segment lost 5 bases and the J segment 2 bases; nucleotides outside the gene matches: 5. The CDR3 reads CASSPPGLAYNEQFF. Here the CDR3 DNA reads TGTGCCAGCAGTCCTCCGGGACTAGCCTACAATGAGCAGTTCTTC.

V and J are TRBV6-5 and TRBJ2-5, with 8 bases identical to TRBD1. V dropped 6 bases and J dropped 5; count of bases not matched to a gene: 8. Germline assignment: CDR1 MNHEY and CDR2 SVGAGI. This CDR3 has 14 residues. This CDR3 is CASSRRTGFETQYF. Here the CDR3 DNA reads TGTGCCAGCAGCCGCCGGACAGGGTTCGAGACCCAGTACTTC.

In its sample, this clone was seen once. J is TRBJ1-6 and V is TRBV5-6; 7 positions match TRBD1. V was pared by 4 bases and J by 6 bases, with 10 bases of the junction left unmatched. Per the germline V gene, CDR1 is SGHDT and CDR2 is YYEEEE. The CDR3 extends over 16 amino acids. The CDR3: CASSQLPGQSNSPLHF. In nucleotides, the CDR3 is TGTGCCAGCAGCCAACTACCGGGACAGAGTAATTCACCCCTCCACTTT.

The chain recombines TRBV6-5 with TRBJ1-1; D is undetermined. Looked up from germline, CDR1 is MNHEY and CDR2 is SVGAGI. V was trimmed by 8 bases and J by 4 bases, leaving 17 bases between them. This CDR3 region has 14 residues. The CDR3 bases are TGTGCCAGCGGTAAACAGTCGGTCGGCACTGAAGCTTTCTTT. Protein sequence: CASGKQSVGTEAFF.

The rearrangement links TRBV6-1 to TRBJ1-4; TRBD1 is a possible D gene (5 bases). The CDR3 covers 12 residues. Trimming took 10 bases from V and 2 from J, leaving 8 bases between them. Germline-derived CDR1 and CDR2 are MNHNS and SASEGT. The CDR3 DNA reads TGTGCCACTCGGGGGACTAATGAAAAACTGTTTTTT. Protein sequence: CATRGTNEKLFF.

For this clone: Other DNA sequences from this sample encode an identical CDR3 as well. This chain uses TRBV20-1 with TRBJ1-2; D unclear. The CDR3 covers 10 residues. Trimming stripped 3 bases from V and 6 bases from J, with 5 bases between. CDR1 DFQATT and CDR2 SNEGSKA come from the germline V gene (reference sequence). CDR3 region: CSARRDGYTF. The CDR3, as DNA: TGCAGTGCTAGGAGGGATGGCTACACCTTC.

About this clone itself: The junction departs from the called germline gene at one end, perhaps through a read error. This chain links TRBV7-9 with TRBJ1-2; no clear D. Germline V gene data show CDR1 as SEHNR and CDR2 as FQNEAQ (reference sequence). The CDR3 has 13 amino acids. CDR3 region: CSSSLPGNYGYTF. The CDR3 DNA follows: TGTTCCAGCAGCTTACCCGGGAACTATGGCTACACCTTC.

This clone was detected once. The rearrangement joins TRBV5-1 to TRBJ2-3; 8 bases map to TRBD2. This CDR3 has 16 residues. Germline values: CDR1 SGHRS, CDR2 YFSETQ. J lost 2 bases, V lost 4 bases, and 9 bases had no gene match. The CDR3 sequence: CASSTLGLAPTDTQYF. CDR3 nucleotides: TGCGCCAGCAGCACCCTTGGACTAGCCCCCACAGATACGCAGTATTTT.

This chain uses TRBV18 with TRBJ1-1; the D gene is possibly TRBD1 (5 bases). From germline, CDR1 is KGHSH and CDR2 LQKENI. The CDR3 covers 14 residues. The V end was cut by 4 bases, the J end by 3 bases, with 12 bases between. The CDR3 loop reads CASSLVVQDTEAFF. The DNA of the CDR3 is TGTGCCAGCTCACTCGTTGTACAGGACACTGAAGCTTTCTTT.

The CDR3 spells CASSYPGQGAYEQYF. In nucleotides, the CDR3 is TGCGCCAGCAGCTATCCGGGACAGGGGGCATACGAGCAGTACTTC. The V and J genes are TRBV4-1 and TRBJ2-7, with TRBD1 identical over 12 bases. V was clipped by 5 bases and J by 4 bases; unmatched bases: 6. There are 15 residues in the CDR3. Germline lookup yields CDR1 MGHRA and CDR2 YSYEKL.